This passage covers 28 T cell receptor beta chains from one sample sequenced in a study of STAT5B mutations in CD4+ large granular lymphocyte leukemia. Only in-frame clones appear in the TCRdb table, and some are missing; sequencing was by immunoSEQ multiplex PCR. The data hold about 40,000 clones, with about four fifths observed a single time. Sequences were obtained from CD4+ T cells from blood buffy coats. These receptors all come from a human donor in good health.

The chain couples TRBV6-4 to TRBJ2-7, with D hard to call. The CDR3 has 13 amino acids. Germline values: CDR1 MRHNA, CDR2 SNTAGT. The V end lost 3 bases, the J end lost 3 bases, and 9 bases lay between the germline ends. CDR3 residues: CASSEYSFYEQYF. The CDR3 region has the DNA TGTGCCAGCAGTGAGTACTCCTTCTACGAGCAGTACTTC.

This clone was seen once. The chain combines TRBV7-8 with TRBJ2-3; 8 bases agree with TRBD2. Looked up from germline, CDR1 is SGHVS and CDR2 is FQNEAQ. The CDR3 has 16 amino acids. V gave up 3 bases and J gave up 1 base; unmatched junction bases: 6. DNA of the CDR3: TGTGCCAGCAGCTTCAGTGAGCGGGGGCGCACAGATACGCAGTATTTT. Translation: CASSFSERGRTDTQYF.

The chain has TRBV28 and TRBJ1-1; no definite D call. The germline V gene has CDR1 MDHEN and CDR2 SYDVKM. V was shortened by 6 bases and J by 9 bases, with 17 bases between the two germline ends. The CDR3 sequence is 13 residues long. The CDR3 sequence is CASRPTTGMKAFF. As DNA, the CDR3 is TGTGCCAGCAGGCCAACAACGGGTATGAAAGCTTTCTTT.

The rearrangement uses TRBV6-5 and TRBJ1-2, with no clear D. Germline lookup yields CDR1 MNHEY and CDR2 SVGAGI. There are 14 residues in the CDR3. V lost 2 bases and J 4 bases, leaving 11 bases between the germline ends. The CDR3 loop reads CASSYAGLTYGYTF. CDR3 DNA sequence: TGTGCCAGCAGTTACGCCGGGCTAACCTATGGCTACACCTTC.

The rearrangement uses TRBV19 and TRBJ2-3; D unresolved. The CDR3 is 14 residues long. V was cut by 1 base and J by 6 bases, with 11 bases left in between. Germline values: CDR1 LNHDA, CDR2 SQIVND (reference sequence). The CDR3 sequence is CASSIGQVRDTQYF. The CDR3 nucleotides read TGTGCCAGTAGTATAGGCCAGGTCAGGGATACGCAGTATTTT.

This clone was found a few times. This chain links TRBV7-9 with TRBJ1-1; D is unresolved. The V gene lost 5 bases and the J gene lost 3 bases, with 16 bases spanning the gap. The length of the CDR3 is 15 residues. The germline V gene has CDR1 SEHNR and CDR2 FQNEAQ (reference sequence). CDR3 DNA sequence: TGTGCCAGCAGCCCTCTCAGAAGGCTGGACACTGAAGCTTTCTTT. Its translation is CASSPLRRLDTEAFF.

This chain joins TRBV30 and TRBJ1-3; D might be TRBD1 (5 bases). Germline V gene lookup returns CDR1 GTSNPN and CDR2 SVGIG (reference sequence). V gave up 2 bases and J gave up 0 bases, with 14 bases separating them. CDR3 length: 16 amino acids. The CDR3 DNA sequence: TGTGCCTGGAGTCGGAGACAGCAATTCTCTGGAAACACCATATATTTT. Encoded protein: CAWSRRQQFSGNTIYF. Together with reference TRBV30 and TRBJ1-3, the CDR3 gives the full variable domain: SQTIHQWPATLVQPVGSPLSLECTVEGTSNPNLYWYRQAAGRGLQLLFYSVGIGQISSEVPQNLSASRPQDRQFILSSKKLLLSDSGFYLCAWSRRQQFSGNTIYFGEGSWLTVV.

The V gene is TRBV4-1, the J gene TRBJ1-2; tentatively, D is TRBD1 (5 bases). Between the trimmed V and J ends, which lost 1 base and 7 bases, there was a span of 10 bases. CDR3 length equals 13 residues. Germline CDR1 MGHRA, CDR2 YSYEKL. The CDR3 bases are TGCGCCAGCAGCCAAGCGGGGGTTGGTGGCTACACCTTC. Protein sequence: CASSQAGVGGYTF.

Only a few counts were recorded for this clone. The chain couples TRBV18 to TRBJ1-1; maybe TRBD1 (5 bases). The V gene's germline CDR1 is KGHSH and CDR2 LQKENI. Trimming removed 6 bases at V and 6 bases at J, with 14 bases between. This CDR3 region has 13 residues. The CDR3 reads CASSRPGEAEAFF. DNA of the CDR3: TGTGCCAGCTCCCGCCCGGGGGAAGCTGAAGCTTTCTTT. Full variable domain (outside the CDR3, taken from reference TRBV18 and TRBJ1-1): NAGVMQNPRHLVRRRGQEARLRCSPMKGHSHVYWYRQLPEEGLKFMVYLQKENIIDESGMPKERFSAEFPKEGPSILRIQQVVRGDSAAYFCASSRPGEAEAFFGQGTRLTVV.

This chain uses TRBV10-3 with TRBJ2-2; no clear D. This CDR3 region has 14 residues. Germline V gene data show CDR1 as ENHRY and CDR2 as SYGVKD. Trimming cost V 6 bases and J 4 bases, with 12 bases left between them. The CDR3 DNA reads TGTGCCATCAGGCAGACCGCCGGCACCGGGGAGCTGTTTTTT. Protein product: CAIRQTAGTGELFF.

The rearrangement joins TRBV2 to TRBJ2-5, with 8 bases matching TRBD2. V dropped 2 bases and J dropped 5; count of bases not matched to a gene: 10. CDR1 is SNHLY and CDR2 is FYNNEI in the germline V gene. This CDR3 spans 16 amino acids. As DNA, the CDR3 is TGTGCCAGCAGTGAAACCCCCCGGGGGGGCGGGGAGACCCAGTACTTC. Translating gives CASSETPRGGGETQYF.

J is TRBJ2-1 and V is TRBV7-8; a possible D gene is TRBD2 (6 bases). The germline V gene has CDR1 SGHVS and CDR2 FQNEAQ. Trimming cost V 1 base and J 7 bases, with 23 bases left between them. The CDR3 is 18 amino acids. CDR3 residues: CASSLEWGVYSRWNEQFF. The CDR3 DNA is TGTGCCAGCAGCTTAGAGTGGGGGGTGTATTCCCGCTGGAATGAGCAGTTCTTC.

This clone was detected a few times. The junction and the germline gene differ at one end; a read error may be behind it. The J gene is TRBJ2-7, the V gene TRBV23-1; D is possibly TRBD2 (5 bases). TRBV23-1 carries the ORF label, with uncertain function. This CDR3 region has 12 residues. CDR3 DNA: TGCGCCAGCAGTCGCCCAGAGGGCTCAAAGCAGTTC. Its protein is CASSRPEGSKQF.

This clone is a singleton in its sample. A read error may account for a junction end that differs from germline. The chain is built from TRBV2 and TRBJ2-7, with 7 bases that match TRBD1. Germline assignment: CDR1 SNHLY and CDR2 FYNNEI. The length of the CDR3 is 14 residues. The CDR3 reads CASSDRTGDYEQCF. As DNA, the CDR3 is TGTGCCAGCAGTGATCGGACAGGAGATTACGAGCAGTGCTTC.

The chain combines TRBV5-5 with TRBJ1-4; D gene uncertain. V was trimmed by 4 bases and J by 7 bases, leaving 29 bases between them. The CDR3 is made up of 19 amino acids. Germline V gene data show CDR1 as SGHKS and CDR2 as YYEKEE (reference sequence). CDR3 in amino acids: CASSPTGSLAPGFLEKLFF. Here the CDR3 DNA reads TGTGCCAGCAGCCCGACCGGAAGCTTGGCCCCTGGTTTTCTTGAAAAACTGTTTTTT. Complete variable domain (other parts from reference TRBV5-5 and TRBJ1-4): DAGVTQSPTHLIKTRGQQVTLRCSPISGHKSVSWYQQVLGQGPQFIFQYYEKEERGRGNFPDRFSARQFPNYSSELNVNALLLGDSALYLCASSPTGSLAPGFLEKLFFGSGTQLSVL.

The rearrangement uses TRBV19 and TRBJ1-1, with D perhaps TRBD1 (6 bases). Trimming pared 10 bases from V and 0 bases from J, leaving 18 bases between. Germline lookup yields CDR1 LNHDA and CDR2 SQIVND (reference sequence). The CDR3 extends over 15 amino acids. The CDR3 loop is CATKDSTTMNTEAFF. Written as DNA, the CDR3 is TGTGCCACCAAGGACAGTACTACCATGAACACTGAAGCTTTCTTT.

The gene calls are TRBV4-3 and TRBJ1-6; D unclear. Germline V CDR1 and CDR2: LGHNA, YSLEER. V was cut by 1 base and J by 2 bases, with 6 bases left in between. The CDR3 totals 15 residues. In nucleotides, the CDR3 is TGCGCCAGCAGCCAAGGAAGCGCCTATAATTCACCCCTCCACTTT. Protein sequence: CASSQGSAYNSPLHF.

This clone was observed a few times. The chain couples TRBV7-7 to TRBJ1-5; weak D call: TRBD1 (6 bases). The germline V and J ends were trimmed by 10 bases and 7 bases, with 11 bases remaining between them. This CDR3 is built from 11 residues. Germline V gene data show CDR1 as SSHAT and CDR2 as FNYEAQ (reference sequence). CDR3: CATRGKQPQHF. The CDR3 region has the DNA TGTGCCACCAGGGGTAAGCAGCCCCAGCATTTT.

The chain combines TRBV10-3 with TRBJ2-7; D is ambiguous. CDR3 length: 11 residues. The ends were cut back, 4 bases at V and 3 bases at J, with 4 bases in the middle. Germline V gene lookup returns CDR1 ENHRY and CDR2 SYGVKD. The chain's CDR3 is CAISGVYEQYF. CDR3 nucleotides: TGTGCCATCAGTGGAGTCTACGAGCAGTACTTC.

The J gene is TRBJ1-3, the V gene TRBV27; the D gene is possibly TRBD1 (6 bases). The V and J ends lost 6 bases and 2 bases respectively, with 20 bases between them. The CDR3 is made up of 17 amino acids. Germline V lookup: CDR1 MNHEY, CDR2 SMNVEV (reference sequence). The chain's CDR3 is CASRGGDNPLTGNTIYF. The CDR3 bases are TGTGCCAGCAGGGGAGGGGACAACCCGCTAACTGGAAACACCATATATTTT.

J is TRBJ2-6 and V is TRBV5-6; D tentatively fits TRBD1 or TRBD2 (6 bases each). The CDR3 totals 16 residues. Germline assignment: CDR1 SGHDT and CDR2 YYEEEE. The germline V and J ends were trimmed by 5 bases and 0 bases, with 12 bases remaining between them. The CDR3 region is CASSGGGISGANVLTF. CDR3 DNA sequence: TGTGCCAGCAGTGGAGGGGGAATCTCTGGGGCCAACGTCCTGACTTTC.

The CDR3 reads CASSGQANGETQYF. As DNA, the CDR3 is TGTGCCAGCTCAGGACAGGCTAACGGGGAGACCCAGTACTTC. The J gene is TRBJ2-5, the V gene TRBV18, with 7 bases matching TRBD1. The junction had 8 bases not matched to a gene; V was cut back by 5 bases and J by 5 bases. The CDR3 contains 14 residues. Germline assignment: CDR1 KGHSH and CDR2 LQKENI.

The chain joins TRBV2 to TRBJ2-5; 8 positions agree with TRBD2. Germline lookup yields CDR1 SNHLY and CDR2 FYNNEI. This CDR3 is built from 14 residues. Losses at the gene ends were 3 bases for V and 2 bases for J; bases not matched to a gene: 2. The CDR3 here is CASSDAGGQETQYF. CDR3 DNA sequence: TGTGCCAGCAGTGATGCGGGGGGACAAGAGACCCAGTACTTC.

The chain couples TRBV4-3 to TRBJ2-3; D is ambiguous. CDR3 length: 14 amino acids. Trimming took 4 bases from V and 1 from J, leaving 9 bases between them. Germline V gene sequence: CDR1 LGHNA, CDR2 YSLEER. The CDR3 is CASSLNQGTDTQYF. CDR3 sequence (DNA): TGCGCCAGCAGCCTTAACCAAGGCACAGATACGCAGTATTTT.

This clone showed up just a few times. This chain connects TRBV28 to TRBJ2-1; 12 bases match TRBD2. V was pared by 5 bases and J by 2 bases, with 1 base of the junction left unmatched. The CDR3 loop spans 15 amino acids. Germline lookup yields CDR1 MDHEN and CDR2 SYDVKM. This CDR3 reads CASSASGGAYNEQFF. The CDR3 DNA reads TGTGCCAGCAGTGCTAGCGGGGGGGCCTACAATGAGCAGTTCTTC.

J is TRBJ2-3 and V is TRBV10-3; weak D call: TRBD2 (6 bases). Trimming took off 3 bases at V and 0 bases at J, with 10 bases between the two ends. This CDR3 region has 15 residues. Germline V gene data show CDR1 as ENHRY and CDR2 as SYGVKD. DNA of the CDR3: TGTGCCATCAGTGAAGGTAGCGGCAGCACAGATACGCAGTATTTT. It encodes CAISEGSGSTDTQYF.

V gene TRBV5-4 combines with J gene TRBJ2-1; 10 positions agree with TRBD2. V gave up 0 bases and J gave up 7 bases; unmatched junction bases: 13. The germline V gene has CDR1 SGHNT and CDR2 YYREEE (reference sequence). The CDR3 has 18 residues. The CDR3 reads CASSLEGLAYSQGNEQFF. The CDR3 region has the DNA TGTGCCAGCAGCTTGGAGGGACTAGCGTACTCTCAAGGAAATGAGCAGTTCTTC.

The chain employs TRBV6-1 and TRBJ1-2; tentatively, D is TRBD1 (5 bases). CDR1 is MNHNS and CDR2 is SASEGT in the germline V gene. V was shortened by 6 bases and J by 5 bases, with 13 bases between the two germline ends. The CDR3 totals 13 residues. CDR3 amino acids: CASSVTGTYGYTF. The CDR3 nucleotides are TGTGCCAGCAGCGTCACCGGGACTTATGGCTACACCTTC.